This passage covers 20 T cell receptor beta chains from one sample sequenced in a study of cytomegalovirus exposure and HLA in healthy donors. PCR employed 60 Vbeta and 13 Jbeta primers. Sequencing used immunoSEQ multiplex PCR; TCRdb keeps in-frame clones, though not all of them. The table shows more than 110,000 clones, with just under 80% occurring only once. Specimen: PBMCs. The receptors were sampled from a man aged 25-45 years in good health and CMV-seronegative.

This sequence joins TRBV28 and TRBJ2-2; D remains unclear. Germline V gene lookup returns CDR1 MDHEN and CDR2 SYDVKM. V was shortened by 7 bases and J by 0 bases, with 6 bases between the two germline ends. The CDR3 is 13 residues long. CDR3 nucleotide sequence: TGTGCCAGCAATTCTGCGAACACCGGGGAGCTGTTTTTT. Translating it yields CASNSANTGELFF. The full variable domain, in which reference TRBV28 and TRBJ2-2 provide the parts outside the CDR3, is DVKVTQSSRYLVKRTGEKVFLECVQDMDHENMFWYRQDPGLGLRLIYFSYDVKMKEKGDIPEGYSVSREKKERFSLILESASTNQTSMYLCASNSANTGELFFGEGSRLTVL.

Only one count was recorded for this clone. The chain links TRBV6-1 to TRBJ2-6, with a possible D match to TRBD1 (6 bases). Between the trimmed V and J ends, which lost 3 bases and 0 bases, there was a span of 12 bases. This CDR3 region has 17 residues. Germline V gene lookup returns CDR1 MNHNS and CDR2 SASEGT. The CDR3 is CASSDIVGGSGANVLTF. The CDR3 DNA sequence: TGTGCCAGCAGTGACATTGTAGGGGGCTCTGGGGCCAACGTCCTGACTTTC.

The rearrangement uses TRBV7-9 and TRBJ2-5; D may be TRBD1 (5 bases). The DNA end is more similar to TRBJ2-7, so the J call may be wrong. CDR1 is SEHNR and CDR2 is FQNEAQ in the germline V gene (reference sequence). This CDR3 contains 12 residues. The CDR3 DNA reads TGTGCCAGCAGCGACCAGGGTCCCGAGCAGTACTTC. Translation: CASSDQGPEQYF.

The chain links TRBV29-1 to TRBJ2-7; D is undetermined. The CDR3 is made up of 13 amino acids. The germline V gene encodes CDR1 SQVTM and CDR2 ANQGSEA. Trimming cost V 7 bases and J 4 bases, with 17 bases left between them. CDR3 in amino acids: CSAVVPYTYEQYF. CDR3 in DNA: TGCAGCGCCGTGGTACCCTATACTTACGAGCAGTACTTC.

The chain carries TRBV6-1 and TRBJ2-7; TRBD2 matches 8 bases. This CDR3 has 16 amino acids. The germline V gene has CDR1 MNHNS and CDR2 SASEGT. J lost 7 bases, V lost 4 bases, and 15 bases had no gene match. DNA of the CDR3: TGTGCCAGCAGTGCCCAACTAGCGGAAACAGCCGGGGAGCAGTACTTC. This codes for CASSAQLAETAGEQYF.

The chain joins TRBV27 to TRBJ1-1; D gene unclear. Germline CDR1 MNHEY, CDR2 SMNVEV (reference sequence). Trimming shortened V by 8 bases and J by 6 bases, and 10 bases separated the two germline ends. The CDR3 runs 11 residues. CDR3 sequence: CASHSFAEAFF. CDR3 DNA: TGTGCCAGCCACTCATTCGCTGAAGCTTTCTTT.

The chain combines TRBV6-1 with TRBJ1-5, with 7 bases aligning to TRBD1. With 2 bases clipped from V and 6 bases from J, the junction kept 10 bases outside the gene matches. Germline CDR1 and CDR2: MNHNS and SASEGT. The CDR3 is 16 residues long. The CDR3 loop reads CASSEHVQGTGQPQHF. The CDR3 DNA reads TGTGCCAGCAGTGAACACGTACAGGGGACGGGTCAGCCCCAGCATTTT.

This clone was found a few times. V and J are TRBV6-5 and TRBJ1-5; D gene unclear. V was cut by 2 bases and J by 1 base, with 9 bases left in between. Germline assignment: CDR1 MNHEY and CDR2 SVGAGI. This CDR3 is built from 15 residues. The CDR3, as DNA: TGTGCCAGCAGTTACCACAAAAACAGCAATCAGCCCCAGCATTTT. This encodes CASSYHKNSNQPQHF.

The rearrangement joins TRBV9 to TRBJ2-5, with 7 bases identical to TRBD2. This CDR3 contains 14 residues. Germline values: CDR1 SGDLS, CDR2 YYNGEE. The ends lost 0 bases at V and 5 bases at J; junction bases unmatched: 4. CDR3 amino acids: CASSVELARETQYF. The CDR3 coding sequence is TGTGCCAGCAGCGTAGAACTAGCGCGGGAGACCCAGTACTTC. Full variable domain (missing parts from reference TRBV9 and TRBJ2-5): DSGVTQTPKHLITATGQRVTLRCSPRSGDLSVYWYQQSLDQGLQFLIQYYNGEERAKGNILERFSAQQFPDLHSELNLSSLELGDSALYFCASSVELARETQYFGPGTRLLVL.

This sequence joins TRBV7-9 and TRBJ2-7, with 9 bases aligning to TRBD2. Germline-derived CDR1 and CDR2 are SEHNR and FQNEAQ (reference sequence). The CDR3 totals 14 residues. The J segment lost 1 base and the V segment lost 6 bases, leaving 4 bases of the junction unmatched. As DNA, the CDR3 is TGTGCCAGCAGAGATAGCGGGAGATCCTACGAGCAGTACTTC. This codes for CASRDSGRSYEQYF.

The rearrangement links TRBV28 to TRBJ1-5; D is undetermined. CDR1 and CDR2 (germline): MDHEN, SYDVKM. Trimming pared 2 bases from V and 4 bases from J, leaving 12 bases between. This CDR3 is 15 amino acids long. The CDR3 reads CASSLAGKENQPQHF. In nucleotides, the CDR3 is TGTGCCAGCAGTTTAGCCGGGAAAGAGAATCAGCCCCAGCATTTT.

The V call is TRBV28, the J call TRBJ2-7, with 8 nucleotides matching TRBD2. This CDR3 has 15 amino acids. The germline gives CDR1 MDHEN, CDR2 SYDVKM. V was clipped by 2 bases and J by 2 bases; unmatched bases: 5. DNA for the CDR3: TGTGCCAGCAGTTTAAGCGGGGGACGAACCTACGAGCAGTACTTC. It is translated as CASSLSGGRTYEQYF.

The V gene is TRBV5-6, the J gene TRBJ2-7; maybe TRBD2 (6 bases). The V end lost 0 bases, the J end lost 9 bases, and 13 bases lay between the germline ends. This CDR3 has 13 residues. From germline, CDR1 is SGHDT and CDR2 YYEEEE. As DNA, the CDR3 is TGTGCCAGCAGCTTGGGCCCTTCTAGCGTGCAGTACTTC. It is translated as CASSLGPSSVQYF.

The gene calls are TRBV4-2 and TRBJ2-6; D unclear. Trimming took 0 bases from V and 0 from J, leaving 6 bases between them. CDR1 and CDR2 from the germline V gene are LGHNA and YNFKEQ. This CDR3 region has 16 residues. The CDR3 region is CASSQDLSSGANVLTF. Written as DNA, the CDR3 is TGTGCCAGCAGCCAAGATCTAAGCTCTGGGGCCAACGTCCTGACTTTC.

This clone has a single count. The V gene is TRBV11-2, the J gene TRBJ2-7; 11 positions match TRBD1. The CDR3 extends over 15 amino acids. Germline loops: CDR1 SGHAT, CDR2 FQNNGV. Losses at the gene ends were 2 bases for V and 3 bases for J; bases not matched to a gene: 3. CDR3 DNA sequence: TGTGCCAGCAGCTTAACCGGGACAGGGGGCTACGAGCAGTACTTC. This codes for CASSLTGTGGYEQYF. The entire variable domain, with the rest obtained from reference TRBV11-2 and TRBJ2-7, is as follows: EAGVAQSPRYKIIEKRQSVAFWCNPISGHATLYWYQQILGQGPKLLIQFQNNGVVDDSQLPKDRFSAERLKGVDSTLKIQPAKLEDSAVYLCASSLTGTGGYEQYFGPGTRLTVT.

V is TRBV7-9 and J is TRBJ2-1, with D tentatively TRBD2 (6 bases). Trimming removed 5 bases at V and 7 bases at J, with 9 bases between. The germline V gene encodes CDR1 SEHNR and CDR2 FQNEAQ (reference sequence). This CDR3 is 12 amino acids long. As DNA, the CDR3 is TGTGCCAGCAGCCGAGGAGGGAATGAGCAGTTCTTC. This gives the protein CASSRGGNEQFF.

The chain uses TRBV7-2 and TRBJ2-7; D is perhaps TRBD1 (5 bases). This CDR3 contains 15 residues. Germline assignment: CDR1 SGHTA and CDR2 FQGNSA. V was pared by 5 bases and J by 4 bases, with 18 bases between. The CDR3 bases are TGTGCCAGCAGCCTAGGGAAGGGGTATTCTTACGAGCAGTACTTC. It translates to CASSLGKGYSYEQYF.

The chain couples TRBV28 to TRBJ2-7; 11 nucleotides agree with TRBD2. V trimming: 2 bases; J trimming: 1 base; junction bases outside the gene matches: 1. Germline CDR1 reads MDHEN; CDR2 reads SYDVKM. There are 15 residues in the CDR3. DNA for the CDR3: TGTGCCAGCAGTTTAGCTAGCGGGGGGTCCTACGAGCAGTACTTC. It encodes CASSLASGGSYEQYF.

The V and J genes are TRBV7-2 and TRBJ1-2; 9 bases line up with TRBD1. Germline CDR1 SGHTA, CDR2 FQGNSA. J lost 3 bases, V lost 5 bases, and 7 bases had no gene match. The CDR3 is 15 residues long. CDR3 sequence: CASSNTGQGYYGYTF. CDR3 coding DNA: TGTGCCAGCAGCAATACGGGACAGGGTTACTATGGCTACACCTTC.

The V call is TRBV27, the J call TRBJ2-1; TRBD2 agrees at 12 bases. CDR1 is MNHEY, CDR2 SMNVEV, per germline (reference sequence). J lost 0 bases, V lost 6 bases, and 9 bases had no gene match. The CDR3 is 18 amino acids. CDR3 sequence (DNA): TGTGCCAGCAGCAGGGGGACTAGCGGGCCGAGCTCCTACAATGAGCAGTTCTTC. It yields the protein CASSRGTSGPSSYNEQFF.